The 18 T cell receptor beta chains below were found in one sample sequenced in a study of control samples from healthy donors and cancer patients. Assay used: immunoSEQ multiplex PCR; TCRdb lists only in-frame clones, some missing. The sample gives roughly 59,000 clones, roughly nine tenths of which show up once; 1.7% is in the top ten. Sequences were obtained from PBMCs. These receptors all come from a man aged 35 to 55 with colorectal cancer.

The V and J genes are TRBV7-9 and TRBJ2-2, with D possibly being TRBD1 or TRBD2 (5 bases each). Looked up from germline, CDR1 is SEHNR and CDR2 is FQNEAQ (reference sequence). Deletions cut 5 bases from V and 4 bases from J, with 14 bases between. This CDR3 is 15 amino acids long. The CDR3 sequence is CASSPPGAPTGELFF. As DNA, the CDR3 is TGTGCCAGCAGCCCCCCCGGGGCACCCACCGGGGAGCTGTTTTTT. Full variable domain (outside the CDR3, taken from reference TRBV7-9 and TRBJ2-2): DTGVSQNPRHKITKRGQNVTFRCDPISEHNRLYWYRQTLGQGPEFLTYFQNEAQLEKSRLLSDRFSAERPKGSFSTLEIQRTEQGDSAMYLCASSPPGAPTGELFFGEGSRLTVL.

This chain joins TRBV7-9 and TRBJ2-2; 11 nucleotides align to TRBD2. The V gene end was trimmed by 5 bases and the J gene end by 0 bases; junction bases not matched to a gene: 11. This CDR3 is built from 19 residues. The germline gives CDR1 SEHNR, CDR2 FQNEAQ (reference sequence). CDR3 in DNA: TGTGCCAGCAGCCCCTCGGGGCTAGCGGGGGGTTCGAACACCGGGGAGCTGTTTTTT. Protein sequence: CASSPSGLAGGSNTGELFF.

The V call is TRBV5-6, the J call TRBJ2-7; D unclear. The germline CDR1 and CDR2 sequences are SGHDT and YYEEEE. Trimming left V 0 bases short and J 6 bases short, with 13 bases between. This CDR3 contains 14 residues. The DNA of the CDR3 is TGTGCCAGCAGCTTGGGGCGGAGAACCGGCGAGCAGTACTTC. Protein sequence: CASSLGRRTGEQYF.

The chain carries TRBV16 and TRBJ1-5; D not resolved. The CDR3 loop spans 13 amino acids. Trimming took off 5 bases at V and 6 bases at J, with 11 bases between the two ends. The germline CDR1 and CDR2 sequences are KGHSY and FQNENV. DNA of the CDR3: TGTGCCAGCAGCGCGGAGGTGAGTCAGCCCCAGCATTTT. Protein: CASSAEVSQPQHF.

The chain links TRBV9 to TRBJ2-5; D might be TRBD2 (6 bases). This CDR3 is 16 amino acids long. The ends were cut back, 0 bases at V and 2 bases at J, with 14 bases in the middle. Germline V gene data show CDR1 as SGDLS and CDR2 as YYNGEE. The CDR3 region is CASSVGVSGGQETQYF. CDR3 DNA sequence: TGTGCCAGCAGCGTAGGGGTGTCTGGGGGGCAAGAGACCCAGTACTTC.

This chain uses TRBV29-1 with TRBJ1-2; D is perhaps TRBD1 (5 bases). The germline gives CDR1 SQVTM, CDR2 ANQGSEA. The length of the CDR3 is 13 residues. Trimming took 4 bases from V and 8 from J, leaving 17 bases between them. CDR3 nucleotides: TGCAGCGTTGGCCCCGTCAGGGCGGAAGGCTACACCTTC. Its protein is CSVGPVRAEGYTF.

The V and J genes are TRBV7-9 and TRBJ2-7; D unresolved. Trimming pared 7 bases from V and 0 bases from J, leaving 10 bases between. This CDR3 comprises 13 residues. The V gene's germline CDR1 is SEHNR and CDR2 FQNEAQ (reference sequence). In nucleotides, the CDR3 is TGTGCCAGCAATTGGGCAGACTCCTACGAGCAGTACTTC. Amino acid sequence: CASNWADSYEQYF.

The chain couples TRBV11-2 to TRBJ2-7, with 10 bases lining up with TRBD1. Trimming cost V 1 base and J 4 bases; bases outside gene matches: 4. CDR3 size: 15 residues. Germline CDR1 SGHAT, CDR2 FQNNGV. CDR3 residues: CASSLGDRGSYEQYF. DNA for the CDR3: TGTGCCAGCAGCTTAGGGGACAGGGGTTCGTACGAGCAGTACTTC.

This chain connects TRBV27 to TRBJ2-5, with 8 bases aligning to TRBD1. This CDR3 spans 15 amino acids. Trimming removed 6 bases from V and 7 bases from J; junction bases left unmatched: 13. The germline CDR1 and CDR2 sequences are MNHEY and SMNVEV (reference sequence). CDR3 nucleotides: TGTGCCAGCAGCGAGATAGTCGGACAGGGCGGGACCCAGTACTTC. Protein sequence: CASSEIVGQGGTQYF.

There are a few counts of this clone. The chain carries TRBV7-2 and TRBJ1-6; D is perhaps TRBD1 (5 bases). Germline V gives CDR1 SGHTA, CDR2 FQGNSA. This CDR3 is 15 amino acids long. V lost 3 bases, J lost 5 bases, and 11 bases lay in between. The CDR3 spells CASSFTGLDNSPLHF. The CDR3 DNA follows: TGTGCCAGCAGCTTCACAGGTTTGGATAATTCACCCCTCCACTTT.

The V and J genes are TRBV5-4 and TRBJ2-5, with D possibly matching TRBD1 (5 bases). Germline V gene lookup returns CDR1 SGHNT and CDR2 YYREEE (reference sequence). CDR3 length: 14 amino acids. The ends were cut back, 0 bases at V and 5 bases at J, with 11 bases in the middle. The CDR3 DNA sequence: TGTGCCAGCAGCTTGGACAGGTCCTCGGAGACCCAGTACTTC. Protein sequence: CASSLDRSSETQYF.

This chain joins TRBV18 and TRBJ2-1, with D tentatively TRBD2 (6 bases). There are 14 residues in the CDR3. The germline V and J ends were trimmed by 3 bases and 0 bases, with 6 bases remaining between them. Looked up from germline, CDR1 is KGHSH and CDR2 is LQKENI. The CDR3 DNA reads as TGTGCCAGCTCACCGGACTACTCCTACAATGAGCAGTTCTTC. Translation: CASSPDYSYNEQFF.

The chain recombines TRBV7-9 with TRBJ2-4, with a tentative D call TRBD2 (5 bases). Trimming cost V 2 bases and J 0 bases, with 11 bases left between them. This CDR3 spans 16 amino acids. Germline V gene data show CDR1 as SEHNR and CDR2 as FQNEAQ (reference sequence). CDR3 bases: TGTGCCAGCAGCTTAAAAGGAGGAGAAGCCAAAAACATTCAGTACTTC. It translates to CASSLKGGEAKNIQYF. The whole variable domain, remainder taken from reference TRBV7-9 and TRBJ2-4, is DTGVSQNPRHKITKRGQNVTFRCDPISEHNRLYWYRQTLGQGPEFLTYFQNEAQLEKSRLLSDRFSAERPKGSFSTLEIQRTEQGDSAMYLCASSLKGGEAKNIQYFGAGTRLSVL.

This clone was counted a single time. The chain links TRBV10-1 to TRBJ2-1; possibly TRBD1 or TRBD2 for D (5 bases each). Trimming left V 6 bases short and J 2 bases short, with 11 bases between. The germline V gene has CDR1 WNHNN and CDR2 SYGVQD (reference sequence). CDR3 length: 14 residues. CDR3 residues: CASSRDGTYNEQFF. CDR3 DNA sequence: TGCGCCAGCAGCCGGGACGGGACCTACAATGAGCAGTTCTTC.

The chain has TRBV5-1 and TRBJ2-5, with 11 bases fitting TRBD1. The CDR3 spans 13 residues. The germline CDR1 and CDR2 sequences are SGHRS and YFSETQ. J was trimmed by 10 bases and V by 5 bases; bases with no gene match: 7. The CDR3 sequence: CASRWTGGADQYF. The CDR3 DNA reads TGCGCCAGCAGGTGGACAGGGGGCGCGGACCAGTACTTC. Filled out from reference TRBV5-1 and TRBJ2-5, the complete variable domain reads KAGVTQTPRYLIKTRGQQVTLSCSPISGHRSVSWYQQTPGQGLQFLFEYFSETQRNKGNFPGRFSGRQFSNSRSEMNVSTLELGDSALYLCASRWTGGADQYFGPGTRLLVL.

The J gene is TRBJ2-3, the V gene TRBV7-9, with 9 bases identical to TRBD1. The CDR3 is made up of 15 amino acids. The V and J ends lost 6 bases and 3 bases, in that order; junction bases with no gene match: 7. Germline-derived CDR1 and CDR2 are SEHNR and FQNEAQ (reference sequence). CDR3 sequence reads: CASRPDRGKTDTQYF. CDR3 DNA: TGTGCCAGCAGACCCGACAGGGGGAAGACAGATACGCAGTATTTT.

The chain is built from TRBV7-2 and TRBJ1-3; D might be TRBD1 (6 bases). V was cut by 5 bases and J by 0 bases, with 14 bases left in between. The germline V gene has CDR1 SGHTA and CDR2 FQGNSA. The CDR3 length is 16 residues. The CDR3 loop reads CASSRGGSRSGNTIYF. Written as DNA, the CDR3 is TGTGCCAGCAGCAGGGGGGGGAGTCGCTCTGGAAACACCATATATTTT.

This clone was counted a few times. The J gene is TRBJ1-2, the V gene TRBV4-2; D ambiguous. CDR1 is LGHNA, CDR2 YNFKEQ, per germline. The ends were cut back, 0 bases at V and 4 bases at J, with 12 bases in the middle. The CDR3 totals 15 residues. This CDR3 reads CASSQEISDFYGYTF. The CDR3 DNA reads TGTGCCAGCAGCCAAGAAATCTCGGACTTCTATGGCTACACCTTC.